The source of this T cell receptor (beta chain) is a study of CD8+ T cells in alopecia areata. Study-level results: In lesional scalp, particularly from alopecia totalis/universalis, clonality was higher than in normal scalp. In scalp and blood, many expanded lesional clones persisted during tofacitinib. Whereas mice showed it more clearly, TCR sharing across patients was murkier, possibly because of HLA.

Treatment specified: oral pan-JAK inhibitor, 5-10 mg twice daily. PBMCs were stained for CD3, CD4 and CD8, and CD4+ and CD8+ T cells were sorted. Sequencing relied on a cDNA template that was reverse transcribed from extracted RNA. Measured with immunoSEQ multiplex PCR; TCRdb has only the in-frame clones, and not every one. The table records about 190,000 clones, roughly 66% of them present only once. About this clone itself: Antigen unknown.

Looked up from germline, CDR1 is MNHEY and CDR2 is SMNVEV (reference sequence). The V end was cut by 0 bases, the J end by 0 bases, with 12 bases between. This CDR3 is 16 amino acids long. The V and J genes are TRBV27 and TRBJ2-7; D ambiguous. The receptor was derived from a human donor with alopecia areata. This specimen was CD4+ T cells sorted from blood, taken at week 24, from a patient treated with tofacitinib. The CDR3 reads CASSLSPATTSYEQYF. CDR3 DNA sequence: TGTGCCAGCAGTTTATCCCCGGCAACGACCTCCTACGAGCAGTACTTC.